This T cell receptor (beta chain) was identified in a study of T cell repertoires in cytomegalovirus infection. General study results and limits: Ex vivo responses were dominated by HLA-C-restricted CMV-specific TCR beta clonotypes. Frequencies of public TCR beta families were cumulated, and this identified carriers of CMV plus the relevant HLA.

TCRdb ran MiXCR on the reads and lists one entry per CDR3 protein. The sample records nearly 700,000 distinct CDR3 sequences, approximately 33% being singletons. As regards this clonotype: Antigen unknown.

The CDR3 covers 15 residues. J was trimmed by 4 bases and V by 4 bases; bases with no gene match: 11. Germline CDR1 reads SQVTM; CDR2 reads ANQGSEA. The chain combines TRBV29-1 with TRBJ2-5, with 8 bases identical to TRBD2. This sequence was found in a human donor in good health (CMV status not recorded). Some clones in this sample may be carry-over from other donors' samples. The sample here was cultured PBMCs, taken from culture after CMV antigen stimulation. CDR3 nucleotide sequence: TGCAGCGTTGGGACCGGGACTAGGTTGGGAGAGACCCAGTACTTC. The encoded protein is CSVGTGTRLGETQYF.